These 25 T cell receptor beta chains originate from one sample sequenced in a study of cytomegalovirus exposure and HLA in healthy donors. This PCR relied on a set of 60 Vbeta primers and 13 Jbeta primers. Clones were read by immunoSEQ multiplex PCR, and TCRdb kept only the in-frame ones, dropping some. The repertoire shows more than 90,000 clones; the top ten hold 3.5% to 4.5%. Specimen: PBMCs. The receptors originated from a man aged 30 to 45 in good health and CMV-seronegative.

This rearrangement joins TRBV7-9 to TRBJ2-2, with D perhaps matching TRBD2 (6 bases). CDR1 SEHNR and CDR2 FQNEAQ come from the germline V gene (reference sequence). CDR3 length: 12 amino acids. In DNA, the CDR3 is TGTGCTCGGGGGTGGAACACCGGGGAGCTGTTTTTT. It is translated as CARGWNTGELFF.

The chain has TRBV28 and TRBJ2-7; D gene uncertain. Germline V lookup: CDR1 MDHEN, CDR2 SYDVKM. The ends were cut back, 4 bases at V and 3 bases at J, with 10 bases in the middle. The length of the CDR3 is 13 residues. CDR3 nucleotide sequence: TGTGCCAGCAGTTCCTCCGAGAGCTACGAGCAGTACTTC. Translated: CASSSSESYEQYF.

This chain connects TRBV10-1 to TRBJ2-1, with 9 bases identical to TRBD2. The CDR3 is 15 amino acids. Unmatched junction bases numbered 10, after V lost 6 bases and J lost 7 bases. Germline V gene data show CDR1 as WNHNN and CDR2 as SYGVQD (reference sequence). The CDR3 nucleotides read TGCGCCAGCAGAGGAAAGACTAGCGGAGAGAATGAGCAGTTCTTC. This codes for CASRGKTSGENEQFF.

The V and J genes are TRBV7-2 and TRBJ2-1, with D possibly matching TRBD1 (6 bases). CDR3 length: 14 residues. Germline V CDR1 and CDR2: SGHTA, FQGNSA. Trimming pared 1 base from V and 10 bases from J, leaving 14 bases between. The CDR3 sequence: CASSLEYRTGEQFF. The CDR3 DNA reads TGTGCCAGCAGCTTAGAGTACCGCACAGGGGAGCAGTTCTTC. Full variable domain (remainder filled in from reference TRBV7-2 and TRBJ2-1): GAGVSQSPSNKVTEKGKDVELRCDPISGHTALYWYRQSLGQGLEFLIYFQGNSAPDKSGLPSDRFSAERTGGSVSTLTIQRTQQEDSAVYLCASSLEYRTGEQFFGPGTRLTVL.

The CDR3 DNA follows: TGTGCCAGCAGCTTACTAGGACTAGCCGATACGCAGTATTTT. Translation: CASSLLGLADTQYF. The chain has TRBV7-2 and TRBJ2-3, with TRBD2 matching 8 bases. CDR3 length: 14 amino acids. V trimming: 2 bases; J trimming: 6 bases; junction bases outside the gene matches: 4. Germline assignment: CDR1 SGHTA and CDR2 FQGNSA.

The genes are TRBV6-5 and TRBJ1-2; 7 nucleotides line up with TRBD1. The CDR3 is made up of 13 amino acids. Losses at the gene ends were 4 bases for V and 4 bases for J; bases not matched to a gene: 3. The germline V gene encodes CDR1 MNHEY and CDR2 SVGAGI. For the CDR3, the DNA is TGTGCCAGCAGTTCCCGGGACAGCTATGGCTACACCTTC. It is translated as CASSSRDSYGYTF.

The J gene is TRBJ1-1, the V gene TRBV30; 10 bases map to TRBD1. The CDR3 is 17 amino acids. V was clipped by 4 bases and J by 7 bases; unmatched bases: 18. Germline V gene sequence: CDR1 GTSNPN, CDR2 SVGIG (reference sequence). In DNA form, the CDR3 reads TGTGCCTGGACCCCCCTCGAGACTGGGACAGGGGCTGGTGAAGCTTTCTTT. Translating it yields CAWTPLETGTGAGEAFF.

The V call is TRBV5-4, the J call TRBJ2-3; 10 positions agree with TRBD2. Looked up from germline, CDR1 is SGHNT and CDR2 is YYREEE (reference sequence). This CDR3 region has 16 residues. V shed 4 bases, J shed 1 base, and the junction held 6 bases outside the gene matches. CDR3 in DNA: TGTGCCAGCAGCACCCGTAGCGGGGGGCGCACAGATACGCAGTATTTT. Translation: CASSTRSGGRTDTQYF. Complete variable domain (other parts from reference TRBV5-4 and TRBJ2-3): ETGVTQSPTHLIKTRGQQVTLRCSSQSGHNTVSWYQQALGQGPQFIFQYYREEENGRGNFPPRFSGLQFPNYSSELNVNALELDDSALYLCASSTRSGGRTDTQYFGPGTRLTVL.

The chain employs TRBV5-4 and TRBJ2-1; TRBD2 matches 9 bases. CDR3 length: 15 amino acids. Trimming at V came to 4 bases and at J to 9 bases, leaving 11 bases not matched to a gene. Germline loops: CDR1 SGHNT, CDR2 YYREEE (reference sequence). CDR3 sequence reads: CASSHGTSRGSEQFF. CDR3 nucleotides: TGTGCCAGCAGCCACGGGACTAGCCGAGGGAGTGAGCAGTTCTTC.

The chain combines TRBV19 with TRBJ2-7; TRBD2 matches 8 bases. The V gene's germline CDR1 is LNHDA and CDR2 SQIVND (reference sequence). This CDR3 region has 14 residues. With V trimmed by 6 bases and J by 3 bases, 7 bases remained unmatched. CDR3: CASSAGGDVYEQYF. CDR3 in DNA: TGTGCCAGTAGCGCCGGGGGGGACGTCTACGAGCAGTACTTC.

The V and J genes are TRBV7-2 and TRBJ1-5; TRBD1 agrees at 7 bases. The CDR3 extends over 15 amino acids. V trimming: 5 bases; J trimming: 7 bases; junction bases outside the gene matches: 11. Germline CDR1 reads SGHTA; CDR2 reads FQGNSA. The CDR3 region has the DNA TGTGCCAGCAGCCCTGCGACAGGGAGTGGGCAGCCCCAGCATTTT. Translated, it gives CASSPATGSGQPQHF.

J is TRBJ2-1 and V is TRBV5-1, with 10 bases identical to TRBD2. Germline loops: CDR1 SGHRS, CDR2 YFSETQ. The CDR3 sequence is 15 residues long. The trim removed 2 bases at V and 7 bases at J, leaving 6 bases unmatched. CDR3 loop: CASSFSGGSRNEQFF. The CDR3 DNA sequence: TGCGCCAGCAGCTTTAGCGGGGGGTCCCGGAATGAGCAGTTCTTC.

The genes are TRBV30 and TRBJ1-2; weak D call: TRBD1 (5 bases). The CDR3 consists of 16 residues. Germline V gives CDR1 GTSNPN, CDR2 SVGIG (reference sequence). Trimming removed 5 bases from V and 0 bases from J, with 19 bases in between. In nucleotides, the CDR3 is TGTGCCTGGGTGGGCTTAAGACAGTCTTCTAACTATGGCTACACCTTC. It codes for CAWVGLRQSSNYGYTF. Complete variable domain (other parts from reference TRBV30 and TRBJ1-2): SQTIHQWPATLVQPVGSPLSLECTVEGTSNPNLYWYRQAAGRGLQLLFYSVGIGQISSEVPQNLSASRPQDRQFILSSKKLLLSDSGFYLCAWVGLRQSSNYGYTFGSGTRLTVV.

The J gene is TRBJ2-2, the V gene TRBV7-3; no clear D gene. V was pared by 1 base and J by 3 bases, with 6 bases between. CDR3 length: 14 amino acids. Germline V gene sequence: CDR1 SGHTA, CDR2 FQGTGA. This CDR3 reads CASSLISHTGELFF. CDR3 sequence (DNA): TGTGCCAGCAGCTTAATCTCCCACACCGGGGAGCTGTTTTTT.

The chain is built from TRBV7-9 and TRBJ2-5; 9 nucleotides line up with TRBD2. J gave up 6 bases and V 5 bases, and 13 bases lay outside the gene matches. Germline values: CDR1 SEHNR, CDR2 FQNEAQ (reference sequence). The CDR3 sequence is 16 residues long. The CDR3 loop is CASSVRGSGGMKTQYF. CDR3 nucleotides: TGTGCCAGCAGCGTGCGAGGAAGCGGGGGGATGAAGACCCAGTACTTC.

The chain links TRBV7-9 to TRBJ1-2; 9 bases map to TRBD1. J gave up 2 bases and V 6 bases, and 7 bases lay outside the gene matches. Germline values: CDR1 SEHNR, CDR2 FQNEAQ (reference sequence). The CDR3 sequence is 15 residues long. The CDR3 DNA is TGTGCCAGCAGTCGTTGGACAGGGGAGAACTATGGCTACACCTTC. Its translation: CASSRWTGENYGYTF.

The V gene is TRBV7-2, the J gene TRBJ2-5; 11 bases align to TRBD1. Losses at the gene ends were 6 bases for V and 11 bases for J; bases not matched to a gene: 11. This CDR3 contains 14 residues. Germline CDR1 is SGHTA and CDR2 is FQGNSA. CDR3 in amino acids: CASSYGQGAWEQYF. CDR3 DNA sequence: TGTGCCAGCAGTTATGGACAGGGGGCCTGGGAGCAGTACTTC. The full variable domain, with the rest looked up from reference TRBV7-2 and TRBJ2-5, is GAGVSQSPSNKVTEKGKDVELRCDPISGHTALYWYRQSLGQGLEFLIYFQGNSAPDKSGLPSDRFSAERTGGSVSTLTIQRTQQEDSAVYLCASSYGQGAWEQYFGPGTRLLVL.

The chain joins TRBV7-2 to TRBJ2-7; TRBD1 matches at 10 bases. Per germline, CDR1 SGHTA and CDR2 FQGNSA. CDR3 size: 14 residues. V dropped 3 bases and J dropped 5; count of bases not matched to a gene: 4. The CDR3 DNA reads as TGTGCCAGCAGCTTGGACAGGGGGAGCGACGAGCAGTACTTC. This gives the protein CASSLDRGSDEQYF.

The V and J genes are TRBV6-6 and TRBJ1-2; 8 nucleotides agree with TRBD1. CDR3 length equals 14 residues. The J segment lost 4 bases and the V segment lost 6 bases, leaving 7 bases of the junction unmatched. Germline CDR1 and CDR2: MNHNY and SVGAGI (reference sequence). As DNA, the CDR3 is TGTGCCAGCAGCCAACTACAGGGGGTCTATGGCTACACCTTC. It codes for CASSQLQGVYGYTF.

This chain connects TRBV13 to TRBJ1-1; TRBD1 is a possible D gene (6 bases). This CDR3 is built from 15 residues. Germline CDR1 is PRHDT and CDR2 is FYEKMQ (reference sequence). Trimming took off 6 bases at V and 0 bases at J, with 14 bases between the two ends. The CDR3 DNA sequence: TGTGCCAGCAGACCCCGTCCAGGGGTGAACACTGAAGCTTTCTTT. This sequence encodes CASRPRPGVNTEAFF.

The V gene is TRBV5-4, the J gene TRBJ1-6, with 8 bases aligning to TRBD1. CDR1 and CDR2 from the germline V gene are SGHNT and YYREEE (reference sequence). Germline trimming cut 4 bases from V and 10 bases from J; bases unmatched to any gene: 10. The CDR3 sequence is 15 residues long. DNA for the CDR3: TGTGCCAGCAGCACTGCCGGGACAGGTCTATCACCCCTCCACTTT. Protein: CASSTAGTGLSPLHF. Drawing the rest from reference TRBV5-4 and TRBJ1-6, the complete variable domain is ETGVTQSPTHLIKTRGQQVTLRCSSQSGHNTVSWYQQALGQGPQFIFQYYREEENGRGNFPPRFSGLQFPNYSSELNVNALELDDSALYLCASSTAGTGLSPLHFGNGTRLTVT.

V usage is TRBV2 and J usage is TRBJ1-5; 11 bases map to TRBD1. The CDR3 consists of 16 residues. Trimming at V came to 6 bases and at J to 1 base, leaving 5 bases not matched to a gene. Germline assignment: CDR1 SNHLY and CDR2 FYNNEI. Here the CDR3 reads CASSGTGGSSNQPQHF. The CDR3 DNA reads TGTGCCAGCAGCGGGACAGGGGGAAGCAGCAATCAGCCCCAGCATTTT.

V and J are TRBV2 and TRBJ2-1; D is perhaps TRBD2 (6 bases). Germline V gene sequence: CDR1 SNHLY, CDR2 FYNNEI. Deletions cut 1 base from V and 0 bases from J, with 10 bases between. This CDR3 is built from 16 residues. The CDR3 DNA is TGTGCCAGCAGTGAAGGAGGCGGGACCTCCTACAATGAGCAGTTCTTC. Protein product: CASSEGGGTSYNEQFF. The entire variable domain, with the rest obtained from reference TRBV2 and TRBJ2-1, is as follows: EPEVTQTPSHQVTQMGQEVILRCVPISNHLYFYWYRQILGQKVEFLVSFYNNEISEKSEIFDDQFSVERPDGSNFTLKIRSTKLEDSAMYFCASSEGGGTSYNEQFFGPGTRLTVL.

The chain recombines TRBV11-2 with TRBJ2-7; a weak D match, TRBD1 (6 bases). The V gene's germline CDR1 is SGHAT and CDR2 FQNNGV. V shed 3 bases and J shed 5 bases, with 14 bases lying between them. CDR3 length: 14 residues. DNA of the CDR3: TGTGCCAGCAGCTTGGGCGGACAGACCCACGAGCAGTACTTC. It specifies CASSLGGQTHEQYF.

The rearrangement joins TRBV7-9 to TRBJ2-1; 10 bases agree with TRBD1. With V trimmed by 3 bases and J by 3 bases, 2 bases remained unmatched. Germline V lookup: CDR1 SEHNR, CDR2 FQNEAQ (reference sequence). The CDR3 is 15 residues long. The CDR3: CASSLDRGGYNEQFF. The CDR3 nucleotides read TGTGCCAGCAGCTTGGACAGGGGGGGCTACAATGAGCAGTTCTTC.